This TCR beta chain is from a study of OX40 agonist ivuxolimab in advanced cancers. Blood sampling was done at baseline, cycle 4 day 1, and cycle 7 day 1. This CDR3 is built from 16 residues. Looked up from germline, CDR1 is SGHNT and CDR2 is YENEEA. V gave up 1 base and J gave up 0 bases, with 12 bases separating them. Using immunoSEQ multiplex PCR, the repertoire was profiled, and TCRdb retains in-frame clones only, with some absent. The sample consists of some 87,000 clones, over 85% of them appearing once. This TCR was sampled from an adult with an advanced solid tumor such as melanoma, head and neck, liver or kidney cancer. The specimen comprised CD4+ or CD8+ T cells sorted from blood, sampled in a trial of the OX40 agonist ivuxolimab. The V and J genes are TRBV11-3 and TRBJ1-1, with a weak D call TRBD1 (5 bases). The DNA for the CDR3 is TGTGCCAGCAGCTTAGGGGTCAGGGCCATGAACACTGAAGCTTTCTTT. Protein sequence: CASSLGVRAMNTEAFF.